This T cell receptor beta chain was recorded in a study of CXCR3 chemokines and chemotherapy response in bladder cancer. Trimming removed 7 bases from V and 1 base from J; junction bases left unmatched: 6. Looked up from germline, CDR1 is MNHEY and CDR2 is SMNVEV (reference sequence). This CDR3 is 16 amino acids long. In TCRdb, the PCR reads were re-called with MiXCR into one record per CDR3 protein. The sample shows 2,000 to 3,000 distinct CDR3 sequences, 6.5% to 9% of them seen only once. Ten or more counts support this clonotype. The receptor comes from a human donor with bladder cancer that responded to neoadjuvant chemotherapy. The rearrangement links TRBV27 to TRBJ2-2, with TRBD2 matching 10 bases. Sampling was performed from a patient whose treatment included neoadjuvant chemotherapy. The CDR3 DNA follows: TGTGCCAGCACTCTAGCGGGGGCCCTGAACACCGGGGAGCTGTTTTTT. It yields the protein CASTLAGALNTGELFF.